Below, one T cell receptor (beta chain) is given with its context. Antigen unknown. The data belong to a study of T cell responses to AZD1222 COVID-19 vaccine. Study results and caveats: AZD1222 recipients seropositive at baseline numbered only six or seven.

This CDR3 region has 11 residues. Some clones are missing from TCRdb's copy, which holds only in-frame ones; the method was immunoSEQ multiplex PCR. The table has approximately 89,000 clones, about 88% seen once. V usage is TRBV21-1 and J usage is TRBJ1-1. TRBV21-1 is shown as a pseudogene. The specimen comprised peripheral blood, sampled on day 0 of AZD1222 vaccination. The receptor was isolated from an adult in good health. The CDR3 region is CASSSQPEAFF. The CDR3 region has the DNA TGTGCCAGCAGCAGTCAGCCTGAAGCTTTCTTT.